This T cell receptor (beta chain) was obtained from a study of blood T cell repertoires in COVID-19. Study at large: The United States, Italy and Spain supplied acute and convalescent COVID-19 samples. The analysed material was cDNA or gDNA that came from T cells, B-cell-depleted T cells, or PBMCs.

Per the authors' pipeline: Amplification with reference gene primers provided the estimates of nucleated cell counts. TCRdb's table, derived via immunoSEQ multiplex PCR, lists solely in-frame clones and lacks some. V and J calls plus clone size are reproduced from that table; the DNA served to infer D and trimming. The sample lists roughly 230,000 clones, roughly four fifths seen once, with around 4% in the top ten. The germline gives CDR1 GTSNPN, CDR2 SVGIG (reference sequence). This CDR3 comprises 16 residues. V was trimmed by 0 bases and J by 4 bases, leaving 15 bases between them. Sequencing was carried out using peripheral blood. V and J are TRBV30 and TRBJ2-2; D not resolved. The TCR sequence derives from a man aged 50 to 59 with active or convalescent COVID-19. Here the CDR3 DNA reads TGTGCCTGGAGTGTACTCCCCGGTACGGTCACCGGGGAGCTGTTTTTT. This sequence encodes CAWSVLPGTVTGELFF.